This paragraph reports one T cell receptor beta chain. Germline values: CDR1 SGHRS, CDR2 YFSETQ. The CDR3 is 16 residues long. J gave up 0 bases and V 4 bases, and 7 bases lay outside the gene matches. Some clones are missing from TCRdb's copy, which holds only in-frame ones; the method was immunoSEQ multiplex PCR. This sample yields around 100,000 clones, of which about nine tenths are seen a single time; roughly 4% belongs to the top ten. This record comes from a study of blood T cell repertoires in COVID-19. Sequenced input: peripheral blood. The sequence was collected from a man aged 40-49 years with acute or convalescent COVID-19. The chain carries TRBV5-1 and TRBJ1-3; TRBD1 matches at 7 bases. DNA of the CDR3: TGCGCCAGCAGCCAAGACAGGGAACCCTCTGGAAACACCATATATTTT. Protein: CASSQDREPSGNTIYF.